This T cell receptor (beta chain) originates from a study of T cell repertoires in cytomegalovirus infection. Study summary: Public signatures in TCR beta pointed to CMV infection and matching HLA type.

Study conclusions and caveats: What dominated the ex vivo response were HLA-C-restricted CMV-specific TCR beta clonotypes.

Details on this clonotype: Antigen specificity is unknown.

This CDR3 contains 15 residues. Germline V gene sequence: CDR1 DFQATT, CDR2 SNEGSKA (reference sequence). V was cut by 5 bases and J by 0 bases, with 14 bases left in between. TCRdb called the reads again in MiXCR, with one record for every CDR3 protein. The sample lists hundreds of thousands of distinct CDR3 sequences, about 30% seen once, with 18% in the top ten. The chain has TRBV20-1 and TRBJ2-1, with D perhaps assigned TRBD1 or TRBD2 (5 bases each). The input for sequencing was cultured PBMCs, taken from culture after CMV antigen stimulation. This clonotype was sampled from a human donor in good health (CMV status not recorded). Some clones in this sample may be carry-over from other donors' samples. The CDR3 nucleotides read TGCAGTGCTGCGGGTCGGGGCCCCTCCTACAATGAGCAGTTCTTC. Residues: CSAAGRGPSYNEQFF.